One T cell receptor beta chain is described in this entry. Which antigen it targets is not known. No base quality values were provided; no much bigger clone lies one nucleotide off. TCRbeta CDR3 regions were amplified from genomic DNA by means of the immunoSEQ Assay, a bias-controlled multiplex PCR. The source study handled its data this way. Within the assay, amplification of reference gene primers was used to estimate how many nucleated cells each sample contained. To quantify the absolute abundance of each unique TCRbeta CDR3 rearrangement, sequence reads were collapsed and filtered. For each sample, productive Simpson clonality was calculated as the square root of Simpson's diversity index across productive rearrangements. TCRdb limited this immuneACCESS table to in-frame rearrangements with V and J called. A share of clones is missing; checked studies link under half to unresolved V genes, and the rest is unexplained. V and J calls and clone size are as listed in that table; D and trimming were resolved from the DNA. In all, the sample holds 90,000 to 120,000 clones, and about 80% of those were seen once. The top ten clonotypes cover roughly 4% of the sample.

Whole blood was collected in K2EDTA tubes by collaborating institutions according to the institutions' own protocols. For TCRbeta analysis, collaborators shipped samples as frozen whole blood, isolated PBMCs, or DNA extracted from either of those sample types. The sample originates from a study of blood T cell repertoires in COVID-19 (dated by TCRdb to the early 2020s). With respect to the entire study: Samples covering the acute and convalescent phases of COVID-19 were provided by collaborators in the United States, Italy and Spain. The samples were drawn from two sources: the first 160 participants of the ongoing ImmuneRACE study, and about 1,300 subjects contributed by 6 global collaborators. The repertoires were released in a freely available public database meant as a resource for research on the immune response to SARS-CoV-2. The sample metadata nearly always contained a de-identified subject ID, COVID-19 status, age in years and sex. HLA class I and class II types, where available, came from metadata supplied by the sample provider rather than from assay-based typing. The dataset comprised deeply sampled blood TCRbeta repertoires from subjects exposed to, actively infected with, or recovered from COVID-19. The material from the prospective study consisted of cDNA or gDNA derived from T cells, B-cell-depleted T cells, or PBMCs. General findings and caveats noted by the study authors: The quantity of clinical and demographic metadata differed by source and by participant and was supplied without curation.

There are 14 amino acids in the CDR3, from cysteine to phenylalanine inclusive. This entry keeps only the CDR3 DNA: 42 bases, framed from base 1. The sequence was obtained from an older man with acute or convalescent COVID-19. Sequenced input: peripheral blood. This sequence uses TRBV12-2 and TRBJ2-7; the table's D gene call, TRBD2, was not cross checked with the DNA. TRBV12-2 is termed a pseudogene. The DNA sequence is TGTGCAAGTCGCCCTCTCTTTAGCTCCTACGAGCAGTACTTC. Protein translation: CASRPLFSSYEQYF.